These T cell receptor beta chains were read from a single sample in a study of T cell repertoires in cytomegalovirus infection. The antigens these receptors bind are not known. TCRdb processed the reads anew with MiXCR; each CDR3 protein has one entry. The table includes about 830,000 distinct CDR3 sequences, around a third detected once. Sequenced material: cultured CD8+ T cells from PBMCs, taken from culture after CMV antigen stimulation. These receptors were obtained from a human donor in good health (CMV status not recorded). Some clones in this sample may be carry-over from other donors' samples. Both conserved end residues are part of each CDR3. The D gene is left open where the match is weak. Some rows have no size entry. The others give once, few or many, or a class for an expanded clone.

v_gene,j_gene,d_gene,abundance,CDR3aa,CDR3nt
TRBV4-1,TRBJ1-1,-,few,CASSQDRFANTEAFF,TGCGCCAGCAGCCAAGATCGGTTCGCAAACACTGAAGCTTTCTTT
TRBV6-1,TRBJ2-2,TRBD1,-,CASSQRQGARTGELFF,TGTGCCAGCAGCCAGCGACAGGGGGCGCGCACCGGGGAGCTGTTTTTT
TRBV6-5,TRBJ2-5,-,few,CASSYGTNDGETQYF,TGTGCCAGCAGTTACGGGACAAACGATGGGGAGACCCAGTACTTC
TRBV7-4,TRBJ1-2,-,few,CASSTDGNYGYTF,TGTGCCAGCAGTACGGACGGGAACTATGGCTACACCTTC
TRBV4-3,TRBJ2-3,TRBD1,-,CASSQDSETGDTDTQYF,TGCGCCAGCAGCCAAGATTCCGAGACAGGGGACACAGATACGCAGTATTTT
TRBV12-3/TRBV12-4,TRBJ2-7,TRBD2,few,CASSWGGVSYEQYF,TGTGCCAGCAGTTGGGGGGGGGTTTCCTACGAGCAGTACTTC
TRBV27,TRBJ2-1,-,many,CASSLPGSYNEQFF,TGTGCCAGCAGCTTACCCGGGTCTTACAATGAGCAGTTCTTC
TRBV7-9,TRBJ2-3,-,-,CASSRRGTRSTDTQYF,TGTGCCAGCAGTCGACGGGGGACCCGGTCCACAGATACGCAGTATTTT
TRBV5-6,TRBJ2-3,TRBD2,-,CASIMGLAGRTDTQYF,TGTGCCAGCATCATGGGTCTAGCGGGTCGCACAGATACGCAGTATTTT
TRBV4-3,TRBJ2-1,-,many,CASSQELAGVAYNEQFF,TGCGCCAGCAGCCAAGAATTGGCAGGGGTTGCCTACAATGAGCAGTTCTTC
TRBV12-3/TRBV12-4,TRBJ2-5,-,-,CASTTGGRDETQYF,TGTGCCAGCACCACTGGGGGTAGGGACGAGACCCAGTACTTC
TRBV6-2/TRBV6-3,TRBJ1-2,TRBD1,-,CASTHRGQGLYGYTF,TGTGCCAGCACCCACAGGGGACAGGGACTATACGGCTACACCTTC
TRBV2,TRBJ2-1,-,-,CASSDPGTYNEQFF,TGTGCCAGCAGTGACCCAGGGACCTACAATGAGCAGTTCTTC
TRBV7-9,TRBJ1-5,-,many,CASSQEGTQPQHF,TGTGCCAGCAGCCAGGAGGGAACTCAGCCCCAGCATTTT
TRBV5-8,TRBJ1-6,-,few,CASIRKSSPLHF,TGTGCCAGCATTAGGAAGAGTTCACCCCTCCACTTT
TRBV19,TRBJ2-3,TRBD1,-,CASSIATGIDTQYF,TGTGCCAGTAGTATCGCGACAGGGATAGATACGCAGTATTTT
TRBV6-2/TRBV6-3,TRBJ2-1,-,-,CASSYLVARQSYNEQFF,TGTGCCAGCAGTTACCTAGTTGCACGACAGTCCTACAATGAGCAGTTCTTC
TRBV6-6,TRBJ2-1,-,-,CASSPATGRGYNEQFF,TGTGCCAGCTCCCCCGCCACAGGTCGGGGGTACAATGAGCAGTTCTTC
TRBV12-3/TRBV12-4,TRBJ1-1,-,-,CASKGALPSGLKRGEAFF,TGTGCCAGCAAAGGAGCGCTTCCGTCTGGGCTTAAGAGGGGTGAAGCTTTCTTT
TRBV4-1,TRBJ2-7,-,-,CASSPDLAYEQYF,TGCGCCAGCAGCCCCGATTTGGCCTACGAGCAGTACTTC
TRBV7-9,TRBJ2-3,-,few,CASSPWSRSSTDTQYF,TGTGCCAGCAGCCCATGGTCCCGGTCTAGCACAGATACGCAGTATTTT
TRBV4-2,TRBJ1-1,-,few,CASTERGGNTEAFF,TGTGCCAGTACAGAACGCGGGGGGAACACTGAAGCTTTCTTT
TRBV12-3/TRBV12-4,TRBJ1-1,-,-,CATSDGMNTEAFF,TGTGCCACCTCCGACGGGATGAACACTGAAGCTTTCTTT
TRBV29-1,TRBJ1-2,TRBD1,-,CSVHDFRYGDSPFGYTF,TGCAGCGTGCATGATTTTCGGTATGGGGACAGCCCCTTTGGCTACACCTTC
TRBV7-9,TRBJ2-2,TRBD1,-,CASSLKSLVRTGANTQNTGEQFF,TGTGCCAGCAGCTTAAAATCTCTCGTGAGGACAGGGGCGAATACACAGAACACCGGGGAGCAGTTTTTT
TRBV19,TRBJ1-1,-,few,CASSIPDGGLNTEAFF,TGTGCCAGTAGTATCCCAGACGGGGGACTGAACACTGAAGCTTTCTTT
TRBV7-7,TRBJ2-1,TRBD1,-,CASSPRAGTGPYNEQFF,TGTGCTAGCAGCCCTCGGGCCGGGACAGGTCCCTACAATGAGCAGTTCTTC
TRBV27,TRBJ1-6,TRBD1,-,CASSLSGTGHSPLHF,TGTGCCAGCAGTTTATCCGGGACAGGCCATTCACCCCTCCACTTT
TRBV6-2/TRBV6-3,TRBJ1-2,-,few,CASGWGSNYGYTF,TGTGCCAGCGGCTGGGGGTCTAACTATGGCTACACCTTC
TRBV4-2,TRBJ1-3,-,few,CASSQFLQDRPGNTIYF,TGTGCCAGCAGCCAGTTTCTCCAAGACAGGCCTGGAAACACCATATATTTT
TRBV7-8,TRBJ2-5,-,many,CASSALGGQETQYF,TGTGCCAGCAGCGCACTTGGGGGCCAAGAGACCCAGTACTTC
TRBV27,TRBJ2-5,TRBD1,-,CASSLVTGKETQYF,TGTGCCAGCAGTTTAGTGACAGGGAAAGAGACCCAGTACTTC
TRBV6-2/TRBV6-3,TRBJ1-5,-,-,CASSLGGDGNQPQHF,TGTGCCAGCAGCCTGGGGGGGGACGGCAATCAGCCCCAGCATTTT
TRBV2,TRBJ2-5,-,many,CASREDSGVMETQYF,TGTGCCAGCAGGGAAGATAGTGGGGTGATGGAGACCCAGTACTTC
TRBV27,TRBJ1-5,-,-,CASSLGIKGQPQHF,TGTGCCAGCAGTTTAGGGATCAAGGGGCAGCCCCAGCATTTT
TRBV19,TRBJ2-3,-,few,CASSFGPLTASRQYF,TGTGCCAGTAGTTTTGGCCCCCTTACGGCCTCCAGGCAGTATTTT
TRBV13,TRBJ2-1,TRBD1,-,CVSSLGTGTVKRQFF,TGTGTCAGCAGCCTCGGGACAGGGACGGTGAAGCGGCAGTTCTTC
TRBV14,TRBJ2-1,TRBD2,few,CASRPSGVNEQFF,TGTGCCAGCAGACCGAGCGGGGTCAATGAGCAGTTCTTC
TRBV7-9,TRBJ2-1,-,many,CASSPLGGSYNEQFF,TGTGCCAGCAGCCCCCTGGGCGGCTCTTACAATGAGCAGTTCTTC